This T cell receptor (beta chain) was captured by sequencing in a study of Ad26.COV2.S vaccination and SARS-CoV-2 variants. Comment on this clone: Its antigen is as yet unknown.

As for treatment: around 19 received Ad26.COV2.S at low or high dose, single or two shots; 5 received placebo; per-sample allocation not given. Collection of samples fell on day 63 after the first vaccine or placebo injection. Points from the study as a whole: It was reported that spike-specific CD8+ and CD4+ T cell responses were substantially broad after vaccination.

Sequencing was performed with immunoSEQ multiplex PCR; in TCRdb, only in-frame clones are kept and a portion is missing. The data contain around 450,000 clones, roughly 87% of them singletons. The sample here was peripheral blood, taken in a trial of Ad26.COV2.S vaccine versus placebo. This sequence originates from a person between 18 and 65 years old who received the Ad26.COV2.S COVID-19 vaccine or a placebo.

CDR3: CASSLAGNTIYF. The CDR3 DNA follows: TGTGCCAGCAGCTTAGCGGGAAACACCATATATTTT. The chain uses TRBV11-2 and TRBJ1-3, with no clear D. The CDR3 is 12 residues long. Looked up from germline, CDR1 is SGHAT and CDR2 is FQNNGV. Trimming shortened V by 1 base and J by 4 bases, and 2 bases separated the two germline ends. The whole variable domain, remainder taken from reference TRBV11-2 and TRBJ1-3, is EAGVAQSPRYKIIEKRQSVAFWCNPISGHATLYWYQQILGQGPKLLIQFQNNGVVDDSQLPKDRFSAERLKGVDSTLKIQPAKLEDSAVYLCASSLAGNTIYFGEGSWLTVV.